This TCR beta chain appears in the sequencing data of a study of early T cells in non-severe SARS-CoV-2 infection. Study in general: The chains were unpaired, and the sequenced material was bulk RNA from unsorted whole blood.

There are a few counts of this clonotype. Unique molecular identifiers were added to individual cDNA molecules. TCRdb ran MiXCR on the 5' RACE reads and lists one entry per CDR3 protein. Of some 61,000 distinct CDR3 sequences in the sample, less than 15% are singletons; the top ten hold roughly 8.7%. The CDR3 is made up of 13 amino acids. In germline, CDR1 is ENHRY, CDR2 SYGVKD. The V gene lost 4 bases and the J gene lost 3 bases, with 9 bases spanning the gap. Sample: whole blood. The clonotype originates from an adult who was a healthcare worker with PCR-confirmed SARS-CoV-2 infection or an uninfected control (not recorded which). The genes are TRBV10-3 and TRBJ1-1; D is unresolved. The CDR3 reads CAISADVDTEAFF. Written as DNA, the CDR3 is TGTGCCATCAGTGCGGACGTAGACACTGAAGCTTTCTTT.